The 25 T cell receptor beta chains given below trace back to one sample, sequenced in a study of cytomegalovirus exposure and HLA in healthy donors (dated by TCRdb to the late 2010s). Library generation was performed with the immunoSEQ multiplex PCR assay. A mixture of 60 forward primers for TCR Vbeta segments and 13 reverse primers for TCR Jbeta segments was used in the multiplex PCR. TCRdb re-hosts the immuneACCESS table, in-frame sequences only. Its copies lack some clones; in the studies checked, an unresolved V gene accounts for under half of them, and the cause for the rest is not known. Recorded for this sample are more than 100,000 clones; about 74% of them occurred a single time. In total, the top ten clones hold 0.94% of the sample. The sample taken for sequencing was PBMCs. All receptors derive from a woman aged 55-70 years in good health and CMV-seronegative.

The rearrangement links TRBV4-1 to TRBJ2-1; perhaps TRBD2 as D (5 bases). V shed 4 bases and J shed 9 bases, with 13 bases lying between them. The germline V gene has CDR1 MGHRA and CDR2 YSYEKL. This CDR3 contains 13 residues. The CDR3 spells CASSLEAVGEQFF. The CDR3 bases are TGCGCCAGCAGCCTGGAGGCGGTGGGTGAGCAGTTCTTC.

The CDR3 loop reads CAWSASSGRFGEQFF. CDR3 DNA sequence: TGTGCCTGGAGTGCCTCTAGCGGGAGGTTCGGTGAGCAGTTCTTC. The V call is TRBV30, the J call TRBJ2-1, with TRBD2 identical over 11 bases. Germline assignment: CDR1 GTSNPN and CDR2 SVGIG (reference sequence). V lost 1 base and J lost 9; bases outside the gene matches: 8. The CDR3 contains 15 residues.

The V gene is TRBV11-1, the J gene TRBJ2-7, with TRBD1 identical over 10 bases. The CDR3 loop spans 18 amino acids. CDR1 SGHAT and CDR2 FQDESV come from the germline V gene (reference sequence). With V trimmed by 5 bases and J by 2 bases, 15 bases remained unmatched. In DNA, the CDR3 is TGTGCCAGCAGCACCAGGACAGGGGGGCCGGAGCTGGCCTACGAGCAGTACTTC. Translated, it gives CASSTRTGGPELAYEQYF.

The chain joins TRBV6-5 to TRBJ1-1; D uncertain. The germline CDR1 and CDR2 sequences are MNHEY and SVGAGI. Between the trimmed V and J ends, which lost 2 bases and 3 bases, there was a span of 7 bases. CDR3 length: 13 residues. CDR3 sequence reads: CASSYEEYTEAFF. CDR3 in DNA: TGTGCCAGCAGTTACGAGGAATACACTGAAGCTTTCTTT.

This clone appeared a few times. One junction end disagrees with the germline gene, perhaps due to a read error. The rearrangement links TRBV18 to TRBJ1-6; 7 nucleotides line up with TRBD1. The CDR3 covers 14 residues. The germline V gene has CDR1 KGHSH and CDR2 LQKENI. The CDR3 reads CASSPQGPNSPLHF. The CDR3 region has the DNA TGTGCCAGCTCCCCACAGGGGCCCAATTCACCCCTCCACTTT.

The CDR3 bases are TGTGCCAGCAGTCCGGGACTAGCGGGAAGGGAGACCCAGTACTTC. Its translation is CASSPGLAGRETQYF. The genes are TRBV6-5 and TRBJ2-5; 13 nucleotides match TRBD2. This CDR3 spans 15 amino acids. V lost 5 bases to trimming and J lost 5 bases; unmatched junction nucleotides: 5. Per germline, CDR1 MNHEY and CDR2 SVGAGI.

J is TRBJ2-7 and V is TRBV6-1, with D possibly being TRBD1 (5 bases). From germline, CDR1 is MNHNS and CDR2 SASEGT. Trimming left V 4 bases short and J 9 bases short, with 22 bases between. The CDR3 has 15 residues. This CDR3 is CASSVGQGGLVVQYF. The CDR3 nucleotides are TGTGCCAGCAGTGTTGGGCAGGGTGGTCTTGTAGTGCAGTACTTC.

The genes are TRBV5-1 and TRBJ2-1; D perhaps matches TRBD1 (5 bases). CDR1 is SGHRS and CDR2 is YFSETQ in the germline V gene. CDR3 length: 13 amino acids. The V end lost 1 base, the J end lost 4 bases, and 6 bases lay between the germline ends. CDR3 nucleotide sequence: TGCGCCAGCAGCTTGACAGGTTACAATGAGCAGTTCTTC. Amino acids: CASSLTGYNEQFF. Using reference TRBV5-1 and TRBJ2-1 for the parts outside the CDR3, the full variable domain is KAGVTQTPRYLIKTRGQQVTLSCSPISGHRSVSWYQQTPGQGLQFLFEYFSETQRNKGNFPGRFSGRQFSNSRSEMNVSTLELGDSALYLCASSLTGYNEQFFGPGTRLTVL.

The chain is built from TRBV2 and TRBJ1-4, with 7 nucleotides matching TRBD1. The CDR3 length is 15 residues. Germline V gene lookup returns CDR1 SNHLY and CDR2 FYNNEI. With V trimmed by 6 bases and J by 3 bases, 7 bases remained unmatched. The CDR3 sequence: CASSTRGQANEKLFF. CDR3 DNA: TGTGCCAGCAGCACTAGGGGGCAGGCTAATGAAAAACTGTTTTTT.

The CDR3, as DNA: TGTGCCAGCAGCTTCGGACAGGGTTCTCATGGCTACACCTTC. Protein sequence: CASSFGQGSHGYTF. The rearrangement links TRBV11-2 to TRBJ1-2; TRBD1 aligns across 8 bases. This CDR3 has 14 amino acids. With 3 bases clipped from V and 6 bases from J, the junction kept 6 bases outside the gene matches. CDR1 is SGHAT, CDR2 FQNNGV, per germline.

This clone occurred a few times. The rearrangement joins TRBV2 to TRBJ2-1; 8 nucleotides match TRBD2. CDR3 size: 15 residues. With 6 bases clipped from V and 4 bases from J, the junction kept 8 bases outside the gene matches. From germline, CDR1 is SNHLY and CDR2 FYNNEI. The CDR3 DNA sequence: TGTGCCAGCAGACCAGCGGGGGCGGGATACAATGAGCAGTTCTTC. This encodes CASRPAGAGYNEQFF.

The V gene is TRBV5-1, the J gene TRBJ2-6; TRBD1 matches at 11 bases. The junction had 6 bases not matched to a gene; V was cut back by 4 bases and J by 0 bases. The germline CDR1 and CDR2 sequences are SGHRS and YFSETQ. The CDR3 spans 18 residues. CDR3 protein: CASSPRTGGYSGANVLTF. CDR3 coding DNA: TGCGCCAGCAGCCCACGGACAGGGGGCTACTCTGGGGCCAACGTCCTGACTTTC.

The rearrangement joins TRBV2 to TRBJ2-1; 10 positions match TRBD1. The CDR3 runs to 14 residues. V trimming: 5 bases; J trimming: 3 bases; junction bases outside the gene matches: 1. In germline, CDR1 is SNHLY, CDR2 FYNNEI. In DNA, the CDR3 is TGTGCCAGCAGTTGGGACAGGGGCTACAATGAGCAGTTCTTC. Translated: CASSWDRGYNEQFF.

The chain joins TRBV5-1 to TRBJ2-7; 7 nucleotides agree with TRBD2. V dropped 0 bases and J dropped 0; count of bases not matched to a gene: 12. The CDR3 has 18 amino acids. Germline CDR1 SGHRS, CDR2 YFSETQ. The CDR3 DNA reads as TGCGCCAGCAGCTTGGGAGTCGTAGGGGACTACGACTCCTACGAGCAGTACTTC. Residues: CASSLGVVGDYDSYEQYF.

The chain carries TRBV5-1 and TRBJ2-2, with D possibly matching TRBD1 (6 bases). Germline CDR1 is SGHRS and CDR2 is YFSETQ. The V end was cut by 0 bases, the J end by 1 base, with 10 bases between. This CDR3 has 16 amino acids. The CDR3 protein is CASSLGSGVNTGELFF. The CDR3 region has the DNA TGCGCCAGCAGCTTGGGGTCAGGGGTGAACACCGGGGAGCTGTTTTTT.

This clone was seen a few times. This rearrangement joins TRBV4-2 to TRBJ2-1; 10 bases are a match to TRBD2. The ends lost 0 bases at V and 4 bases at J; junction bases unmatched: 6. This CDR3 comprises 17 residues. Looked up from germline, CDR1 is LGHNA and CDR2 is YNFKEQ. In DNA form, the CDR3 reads TGTGCCAGCAGCCAAGATGTAGGGACTAGCGTATACAATGAGCAGTTCTTC. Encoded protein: CASSQDVGTSVYNEQFF.

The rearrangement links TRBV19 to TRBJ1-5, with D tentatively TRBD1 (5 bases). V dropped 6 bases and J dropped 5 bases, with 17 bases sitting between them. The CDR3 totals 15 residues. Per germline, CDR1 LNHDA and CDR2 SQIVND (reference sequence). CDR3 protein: CASSRQQRTDQPQHF. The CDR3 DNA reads TGTGCCAGTAGCCGACAGCAACGAACGGATCAGCCCCAGCATTTT.

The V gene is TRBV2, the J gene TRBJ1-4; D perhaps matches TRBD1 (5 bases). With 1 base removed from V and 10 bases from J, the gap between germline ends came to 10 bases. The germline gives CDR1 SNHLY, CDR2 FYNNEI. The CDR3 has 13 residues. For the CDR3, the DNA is TGTGCCAGCAGTGAAGTAGTAAGGGGAAAACTGTTTTTT. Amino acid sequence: CASSEVVRGKLFF.

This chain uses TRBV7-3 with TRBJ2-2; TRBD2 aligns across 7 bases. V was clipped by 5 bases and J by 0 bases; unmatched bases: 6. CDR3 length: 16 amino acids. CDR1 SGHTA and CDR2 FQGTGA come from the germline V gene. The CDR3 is CASSVPGGTNTGELFF. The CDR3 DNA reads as TGTGCCAGCAGCGTTCCGGGAGGAACGAACACCGGGGAGCTGTTTTTT.

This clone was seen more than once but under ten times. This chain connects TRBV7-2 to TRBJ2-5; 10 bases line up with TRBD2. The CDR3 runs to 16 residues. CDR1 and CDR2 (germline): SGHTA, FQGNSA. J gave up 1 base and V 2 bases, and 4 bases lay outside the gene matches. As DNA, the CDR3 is TGTGCCAGCAGCTTACGGGCTAGCGGGGGCCAAGAGACCCAGTACTTC. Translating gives CASSLRASGGQETQYF.

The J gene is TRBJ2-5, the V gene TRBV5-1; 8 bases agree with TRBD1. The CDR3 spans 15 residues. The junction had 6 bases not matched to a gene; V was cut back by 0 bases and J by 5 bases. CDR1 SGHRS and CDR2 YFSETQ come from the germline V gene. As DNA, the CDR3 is TGCGCCAGCAGCTTGGCCGGACAGGGAACGGAGACCCAGTACTTC. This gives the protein CASSLAGQGTETQYF.

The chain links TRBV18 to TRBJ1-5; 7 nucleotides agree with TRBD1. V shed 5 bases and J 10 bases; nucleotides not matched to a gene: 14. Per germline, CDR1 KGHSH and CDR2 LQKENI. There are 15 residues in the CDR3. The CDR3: CASSSDRVAPAPQHF. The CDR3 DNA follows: TGTGCCAGCTCATCCGACAGGGTAGCCCCTGCACCCCAGCATTTT. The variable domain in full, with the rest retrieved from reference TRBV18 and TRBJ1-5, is NAGVMQNPRHLVRRRGQEARLRCSPMKGHSHVYWYRQLPEEGLKFMVYLQKENIIDESGMPKERFSAEFPKEGPSILRIQQVVRGDSAAYFCASSSDRVAPAPQHFGDGTRLSIL.

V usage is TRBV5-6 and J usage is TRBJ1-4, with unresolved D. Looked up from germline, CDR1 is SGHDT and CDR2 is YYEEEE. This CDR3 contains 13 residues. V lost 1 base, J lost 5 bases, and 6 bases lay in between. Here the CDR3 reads CASSLHRNEKLFF. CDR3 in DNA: TGTGCCAGCAGCTTGCATAGAAATGAAAAACTGTTTTTT.

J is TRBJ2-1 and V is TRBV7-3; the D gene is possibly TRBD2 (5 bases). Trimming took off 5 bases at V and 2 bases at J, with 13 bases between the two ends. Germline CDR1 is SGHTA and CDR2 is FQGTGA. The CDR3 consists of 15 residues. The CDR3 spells CASSPRELAYNEQFF. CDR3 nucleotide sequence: TGTGCCAGCAGCCCAAGGGAGCTAGCCTACAATGAGCAGTTCTTC.

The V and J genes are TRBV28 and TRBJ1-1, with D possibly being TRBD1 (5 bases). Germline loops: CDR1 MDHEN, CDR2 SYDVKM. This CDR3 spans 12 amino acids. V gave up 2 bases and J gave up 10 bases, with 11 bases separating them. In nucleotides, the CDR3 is TGTGCCAGCAGTTTAAGGGGAACGGCAGCTTTCTTT. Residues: CASSLRGTAAFF.